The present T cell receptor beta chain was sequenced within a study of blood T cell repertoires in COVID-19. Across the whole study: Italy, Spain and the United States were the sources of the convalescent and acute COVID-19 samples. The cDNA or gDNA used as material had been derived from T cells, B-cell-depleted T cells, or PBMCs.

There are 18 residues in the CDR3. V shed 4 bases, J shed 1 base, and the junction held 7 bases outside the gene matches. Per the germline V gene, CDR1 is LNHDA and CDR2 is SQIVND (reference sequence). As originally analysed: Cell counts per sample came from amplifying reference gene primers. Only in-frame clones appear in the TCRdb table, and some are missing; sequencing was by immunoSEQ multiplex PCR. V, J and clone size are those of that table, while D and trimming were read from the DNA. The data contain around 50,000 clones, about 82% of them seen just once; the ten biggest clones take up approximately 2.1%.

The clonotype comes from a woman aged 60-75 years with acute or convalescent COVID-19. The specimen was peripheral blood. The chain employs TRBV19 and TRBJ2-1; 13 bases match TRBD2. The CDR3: CASSKLAGGPASYNEQFF. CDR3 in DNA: TGTGCCAGTAGTAAACTAGCGGGAGGGCCGGCGTCCTACAATGAGCAGTTCTTC.